This TCR beta chain was sequenced during a study of T cell responses to AZD1222 COVID-19 vaccine. This table comes from immunoSEQ multiplex PCR, and its TCRdb copy is limited to in-frame clones, with some not included. The sample includes roughly 100,000 clones, 75% to 90% of them seen just once. The V gene end was trimmed by 2 bases and the J gene end by 11 bases; junction bases not matched to a gene: 7. This CDR3 has 14 amino acids. The germline gives CDR1 SGHAT, CDR2 FQNNGV. V and J are TRBV11-2 and TRBJ2-1, with 9 bases fitting TRBD2. The starting material was peripheral blood, obtained on day 0 of AZD1222 vaccination. This sequence was found in an adult in good health. CDR3 bases: TGTGCCAGCAGCTTACTAGCGGGATGGGCCCAGCAGTTCTTC. Protein: CASSLLAGWAQQFF.